This T cell receptor beta chain was identified in a study of blood T cells in healthy people across ages. For every donor, a draw yielded 8.5 to 10 milliliters of peripheral blood. They isolated at least 6 million PBMCs from each sample. Extraction yielded at least 5.5 micrograms of total RNA per sample. Looked up from germline, CDR1 is SGHTA and CDR2 is FQGNSA. This CDR3 contains 14 residues. The V end was cut by 3 bases, the J end by 4 bases, with 12 bases between. Sample-barcoded 5' priming and a J-beta primer mix drove a second PCR of roughly 6 to 12 cycles. With 12 random nucleotides, a template-switch adaptor tagged each individual cDNA molecule. A single record per CDR3 protein comes from TCRdb applying MiXCR to the 5' RACE reads. Altogether 1.5 million to 2 million distinct CDR3 sequences are present, about 39% being singletons, with the ten largest covering around 23%.

This sequence joins TRBV7-2 and TRBJ2-5, with no clear D. Sequences were obtained from blood. The sequence derives from a human donor in good health. The CDR3 bases are TGTGCCAGCAGCTTTACTAAGGTGATAGAGACCCAGTACTTC. Translating it yields CASSFTKVIETQYF.